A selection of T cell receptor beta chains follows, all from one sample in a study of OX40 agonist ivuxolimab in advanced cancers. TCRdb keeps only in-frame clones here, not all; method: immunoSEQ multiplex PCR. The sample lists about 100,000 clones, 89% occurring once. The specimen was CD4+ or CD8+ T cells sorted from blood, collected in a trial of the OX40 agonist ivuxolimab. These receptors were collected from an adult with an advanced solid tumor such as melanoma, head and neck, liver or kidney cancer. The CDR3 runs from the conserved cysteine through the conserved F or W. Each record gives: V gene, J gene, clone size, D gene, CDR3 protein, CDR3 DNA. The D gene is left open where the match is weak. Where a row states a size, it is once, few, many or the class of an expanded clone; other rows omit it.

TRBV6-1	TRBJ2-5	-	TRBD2	CASSPTSTRETQYF	TGTGCCAGCAGTCCGACTAGCACCCGGGAGACCCAGTACTTC
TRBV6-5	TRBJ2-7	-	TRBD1	CASRASGTGALEQYF	TGTGCCAGCAGAGCCTCCGGGACAGGGGCTCTCGAGCAGTACTTC
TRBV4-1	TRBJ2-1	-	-	CASSLDFSSYNEQFF	TGCGCCAGCAGCCTGGACTTTAGCTCCTACAATGAGCAGTTCTTC
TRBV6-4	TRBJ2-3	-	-	CASSVAGGTDTQYF	TGTGCCAGCAGTGTGGCGGGTGGTACAGATACGCAGTATTTT
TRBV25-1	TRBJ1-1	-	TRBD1	CASRESDRGGTEAFF	TGTGCCAGCAGGGAGTCAGACAGGGGGGGGACTGAAGCTTTCTTT
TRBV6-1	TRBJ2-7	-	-	CASSEVAWEQYF	TGTGCCAGCAGTGAAGTTGCGTGGGAGCAGTACTTC
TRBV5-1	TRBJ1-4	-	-	CASSLARASNEKLFF	TGCGCCAGCAGCTTAGCCAGGGCATCTAATGAAAAACTGTTTTTT
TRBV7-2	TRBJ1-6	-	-	CASSLKTNSPLHF	TGTGCCAGCAGCTTAAAGACTAATTCACCCCTCCACTTT
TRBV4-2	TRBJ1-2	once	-	CASSQDGGPGGYTF	TGTGCCAGCAGCCAAGATGGGGGGCCGGGAGGCTACACCTTC
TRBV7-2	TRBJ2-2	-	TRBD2	CASSLVVPGLAGAGELFF	TGTGCCAGCAGCTTAGTAGTCCCCGGACTAGCGGGAGCCGGGGAGCTGTTTTTT
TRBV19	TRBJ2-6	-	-	CASSEPRQSGANVLTF	TGTGCCAGTAGTGAACCCCGACAATCTGGGGCCAACGTCCTGACTTTC
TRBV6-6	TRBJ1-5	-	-	CASSPVSRAYNQPQHF	TGTGCCAGCAGCCCAGTCTCCAGGGCTTACAATCAGCCCCAGCATTTT
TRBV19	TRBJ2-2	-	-	CASSLISANTGELFF	TGTGCCAGTTCGCTTATTTCAGCGAACACCGGGGAGCTGTTTTTT
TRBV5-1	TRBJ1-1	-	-	CASSLGQINTEAFF	TGCGCCAGCAGCCTCGGGCAGATTAACACTGAAGCTTTCTTT
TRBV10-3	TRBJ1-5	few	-	CAIRGQFNQPQHF	TGTGCCATCAGAGGACAGTTCAATCAGCCCCAGCATTTT
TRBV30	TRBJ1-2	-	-	CAWTANDGYTF	TGTGCCTGGACCGCGAACGATGGCTACACCTTC